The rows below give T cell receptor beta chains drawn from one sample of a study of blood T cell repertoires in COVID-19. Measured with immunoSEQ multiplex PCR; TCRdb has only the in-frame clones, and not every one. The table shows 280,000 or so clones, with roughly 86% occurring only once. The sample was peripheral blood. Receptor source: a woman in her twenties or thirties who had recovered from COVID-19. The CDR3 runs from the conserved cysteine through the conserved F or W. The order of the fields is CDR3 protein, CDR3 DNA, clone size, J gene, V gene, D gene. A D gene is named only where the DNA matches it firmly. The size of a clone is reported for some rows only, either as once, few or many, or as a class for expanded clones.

CDR3 protein: CASSPRGQPYEQYF; CDR3 DNA: TGTGCCAGCAGCCCCCGGGGACAGCCCTACGAGCAGTACTTC; clone size: -; J gene: TRBJ2-7; V gene: TRBV7-9; D gene: TRBD1
CDR3 protein: CASSLKLSTDTQYF; CDR3 DNA: TGTGCCAGCAGCTTGAAGCTGAGCACAGATACGCAGTATTTT; clone size: -; J gene: TRBJ2-3; V gene: TRBV5-4; D gene: -
CDR3 protein: CASRRESGNTIYF; CDR3 DNA: TGTGCCAGTCGCAGGGAATCTGGAAACACCATATATTTT; clone size: once; J gene: TRBJ1-3; V gene: TRBV19; D gene: -
CDR3 protein: CASSQGVPSYEQYF; CDR3 DNA: TGCGCCAGCAGCCAAGGGGTGCCTTCCTACGAGCAGTACTTC; clone size: -; J gene: TRBJ2-7; V gene: TRBV5-1; D gene: -
CDR3 protein: CASSLEGGGLPLHF; CDR3 DNA: TGTGCCAGCAGCTTGGAGGGAGGCGGGCTTCCCCTCCACTTT; clone size: once; J gene: TRBJ1-6; V gene: TRBV5-6; D gene: -
CDR3 protein: CARGGGQGYEQYF; CDR3 DNA: TGTGCCCGGGGGGGTGGCCAGGGCTACGAGCAGTACTTC; clone size: -; J gene: TRBJ2-7; V gene: TRBV2; D gene: TRBD2
CDR3 protein: CASSVDIQGSGANVLTF; CDR3 DNA: TGTGCCAGCAGCGTTGACATACAGGGCTCTGGGGCCAACGTCCTGACTTTC; clone size: -; J gene: TRBJ2-6; V gene: TRBV9; D gene: -
CDR3 protein: CASSPGGNSGANVLTF; CDR3 DNA: TGTGCCAGCTCCCCGGGAGGAAACTCTGGGGCCAACGTCCTGACTTTC; clone size: -; J gene: TRBJ2-6; V gene: TRBV18; D gene: TRBD2
CDR3 protein: CASSGGTGGTDTQYF; CDR3 DNA: TGTGCCAGCAGCGGAGGGACAGGGGGCACAGATACGCAGTATTTT; clone size: -; J gene: TRBJ2-3; V gene: TRBV11-2; D gene: TRBD1
CDR3 protein: CASSLTGGGPQHF; CDR3 DNA: TGTGCCAGCAGCTTGACAGGGGGTGGGCCCCAGCATTTT; clone size: -; J gene: TRBJ1-5; V gene: TRBV7-2; D gene: TRBD1
CDR3 protein: CASRDLAGGLGNEQFF; CDR3 DNA: TGCGCCAGCAGAGACTTAGCGGGGGGGCTCGGCAATGAGCAGTTCTTC; clone size: -; J gene: TRBJ2-1; V gene: TRBV5-1; D gene: TRBD2
CDR3 protein: CASRAMDRDYTDTQYF; CDR3 DNA: TGCGCCAGCAGGGCGATGGACAGGGACTACACAGATACGCAGTATTTT; clone size: few; J gene: TRBJ2-3; V gene: TRBV5-1; D gene: -
CDR3 protein: CASSSGSWYGYTF; CDR3 DNA: TGTGCCAGCAGCTCGGGATCTTGGTATGGCTACACCTTC; clone size: -; J gene: TRBJ1-2; V gene: TRBV7-2; D gene: -
CDR3 protein: CAWSGDNFQETQYF; CDR3 DNA: TGTGCCTGGAGTGGAGATAACTTCCAAGAGACCCAGTACTTC; clone size: -; J gene: TRBJ2-5; V gene: TRBV30; D gene: -
CDR3 protein: CASSIELASDEQFF; CDR3 DNA: TGTGCCAGTAGTATTGAACTAGCGTCCGATGAGCAGTTCTTC; clone size: -; J gene: TRBJ2-1; V gene: TRBV19; D gene: TRBD2
CDR3 protein: CASSVGLAGATLGDTQYF; CDR3 DNA: TGTGCCAGCAGCGTCGGACTAGCGGGAGCCACTCTCGGGGATACGCAGTATTTT; clone size: -; J gene: TRBJ2-3; V gene: TRBV9; D gene: TRBD2
CDR3 protein: CASSLAALPGELFF; CDR3 DNA: TGTGCCAGCTCACTAGCGGCTTTACCCGGGGAGCTGTTTTTT; clone size: -; J gene: TRBJ2-2; V gene: TRBV19; D gene: TRBD2
CDR3 protein: CASSFASGSYEQFF; CDR3 DNA: TGTGCCAGCAGTTTCGCTAGCGGGAGCTATGAGCAGTTCTTC; clone size: -; J gene: TRBJ2-1; V gene: TRBV27; D gene: TRBD2
CDR3 protein: CAWSVGDRGEKLFF; CDR3 DNA: TGTGCCTGGAGCGTTGGGGACAGGGGTGAAAAACTGTTTTTT; clone size: -; J gene: TRBJ1-4; V gene: TRBV30; D gene: TRBD1
CDR3 protein: CASSPTRTSGSTDTQYF; CDR3 DNA: TGTGCCAGCTCACCCACCCGGACTAGCGGAAGCACAGATACGCAGTATTTT; clone size: -; J gene: TRBJ2-3; V gene: TRBV18; D gene: TRBD2
CDR3 protein: CASTGGTHLGGETQYF; CDR3 DNA: TGTGCCAGCACGGGCGGGACGCATCTCGGGGGGGAGACCCAGTACTTC; clone size: -; J gene: TRBJ2-5; V gene: TRBV2; D gene: TRBD2
CDR3 protein: CASSPPSGVDTQYF; CDR3 DNA: TGTGCCAGCTCACCACCCTCGGGGGTAGATACGCAGTATTTT; clone size: -; J gene: TRBJ2-3; V gene: TRBV18; D gene: -
CDR3 protein: CASLPTGGIYSPLHF; CDR3 DNA: TGTGCCAGCCTCCCAACGGGGGGCATTTACTCACCCCTCCACTTT; clone size: -; J gene: TRBJ1-6; V gene: TRBV6-5; D gene: -
CDR3 protein: CASSDDDRGGTDTQYF; CDR3 DNA: TGTGCCAGCAGTGACGACGACAGGGGTGGCACAGATACGCAGTATTTT; clone size: -; J gene: TRBJ2-3; V gene: TRBV6-1; D gene: TRBD1
CDR3 protein: CASSLLPEYEQYF; CDR3 DNA: TGCGCCAGCAGCTTACTGCCTGAATACGAGCAGTACTTC; clone size: -; J gene: TRBJ2-7; V gene: TRBV5-1; D gene: -
CDR3 protein: CASSLTTDYGYTF; CDR3 DNA: TGTGCCAGCAGCTTGACCACAGACTATGGCTACACCTTC; clone size: -; J gene: TRBJ1-2; V gene: TRBV5-4; D gene: -
CDR3 protein: CASSDTGGTYGYTF; CDR3 DNA: TGCGCCAGCAGTGATACAGGGGGCACCTATGGCTACACCTTC; clone size: -; J gene: TRBJ1-2; V gene: TRBV10-1; D gene: TRBD1
CDR3 protein: CASSPTYDRGIYEQYF; CDR3 DNA: TGTGCTAGCAGCCCCACTTATGACAGGGGGATCTACGAGCAGTACTTC; clone size: -; J gene: TRBJ2-7; V gene: TRBV7-7; D gene: TRBD1
CDR3 protein: CASSGGRRYEQYF; CDR3 DNA: TGTGCCAGCAGCGGTGGGCGTCGCTACGAGCAGTACTTC; clone size: -; J gene: TRBJ2-7; V gene: TRBV5-6; D gene: -
CDR3 protein: CASSSGQGRHEQYF; CDR3 DNA: TGTGCCAGCTCATCGGGACAGGGGAGGCACGAGCAGTACTTC; clone size: once; J gene: TRBJ2-7; V gene: TRBV18; D gene: TRBD1
CDR3 protein: CASSPRQGYYEQYF; CDR3 DNA: TGTGCCAGTAGTCCCCGACAGGGGTACTACGAGCAGTACTTC; clone size: -; J gene: TRBJ2-7; V gene: TRBV19; D gene: TRBD1
CDR3 protein: CAISGGQGASGYTEAFF; CDR3 DNA: TGTGCCATCAGTGGAGGACAGGGGGCCTCTGGTTACACTGAAGCTTTCTTT; clone size: few; J gene: TRBJ1-1; V gene: TRBV10-3; D gene: TRBD1
CDR3 protein: CASNLGASGYQETQYF; CDR3 DNA: TGTGCCAGCAACCTCGGGGCTAGCGGGTACCAAGAGACCCAGTACTTC; clone size: once; J gene: TRBJ2-5; V gene: TRBV2; D gene: TRBD2
CDR3 protein: CASSRTGDGANVLTF; CDR3 DNA: TGTGCCAGCAGTCGAACAGGTGACGGGGCCAACGTCCTGACTTTC; clone size: -; J gene: TRBJ2-6; V gene: TRBV6-5; D gene: -
CDR3 protein: CASSSLPGEGYEQYF; CDR3 DNA: TGTGCCAGCAGCTCCCTACCGGGGGAAGGCTACGAGCAGTACTTC; clone size: few; J gene: TRBJ2-7; V gene: TRBV7-3; D gene: -
CDR3 protein: CASSERGLADEQYF; CDR3 DNA: TGTGCCAGCAGTGAACGAGGGCTAGCGGACGAGCAGTACTTC; clone size: -; J gene: TRBJ2-7; V gene: TRBV6-1; D gene: TRBD2
CDR3 protein: CASRIGLNYEQYF; CDR3 DNA: TGTGCCAGCAGGATCGGACTCAACTACGAGCAGTACTTC; clone size: -; J gene: TRBJ2-7; V gene: TRBV28; D gene: -
CDR3 protein: CASSLFLAAGIYEQYF; CDR3 DNA: TGTGCCAGCAGCTTATTCTTGGCTGCGGGAATCTACGAGCAGTACTTC; clone size: -; J gene: TRBJ2-7; V gene: TRBV7-2; D gene: -
CDR3 protein: CASSYSTGRYPYEQYF; CDR3 DNA: TGTGCCAGCAGTTACTCGACAGGGAGATACCCCTACGAGCAGTACTTC; clone size: -; J gene: TRBJ2-7; V gene: TRBV6-5; D gene: TRBD1
CDR3 protein: CASSSRDTTDTQYF; CDR3 DNA: TGTGCCAGCAGCTCCAGGGACACCACAGATACGCAGTATTTT; clone size: -; J gene: TRBJ2-3; V gene: TRBV5-4; D gene: -
CDR3 protein: CASSPSGREGSYEQYF; CDR3 DNA: TGTGCCAGTAGCCCCTCGGGGCGGGAGGGCTCCTACGAGCAGTACTTC; clone size: few; J gene: TRBJ2-7; V gene: TRBV19; D gene: TRBD2
CDR3 protein: CASSRLLAGGPNEQYF; CDR3 DNA: TGTGCCAGCAGCCGCCTCCTCGCGGGGGGGCCCAACGAGCAGTACTTC; clone size: -; J gene: TRBJ2-7; V gene: TRBV3-1/TRBV3-2; D gene: TRBD2
CDR3 protein: CASSVQAEGYEQYF; CDR3 DNA: TGCGCCAGCAGCGTCCAAGCGGAGGGCTACGAGCAGTACTTC; clone size: -; J gene: TRBJ2-7; V gene: TRBV4-1; D gene: -
CDR3 protein: CATSKQGFGEQYF; CDR3 DNA: TGTGCCACCAGTAAACAGGGTTTTGGCGAGCAGTACTTC; clone size: -; J gene: TRBJ2-7; V gene: TRBV24-1; D gene: -
CDR3 protein: CSVGTGGHEQYF; CDR3 DNA: TGCAGCGTCGGGACAGGGGGACACGAGCAGTACTTC; clone size: once; J gene: TRBJ2-7; V gene: TRBV29-1; D gene: TRBD1
CDR3 protein: CASSLFGGGELFF; CDR3 DNA: TGTGCCAGCAGTTTATTCGGTGGCGGGGAGCTGTTTTTT; clone size: -; J gene: TRBJ2-2; V gene: TRBV27; D gene: -
CDR3 protein: CASSRDRGSEKLFF; CDR3 DNA: TGTGCCAGCAGCCGGGACAGGGGAAGTGAAAAACTGTTTTTT; clone size: -; J gene: TRBJ1-4; V gene: TRBV3-1/TRBV3-2; D gene: TRBD1
CDR3 protein: CASSASGGDQPQHF; CDR3 DNA: TGTGCCAGCAGCGCTAGTGGGGGGGATCAGCCCCAGCATTTT; clone size: -; J gene: TRBJ1-5; V gene: TRBV27; D gene: -
CDR3 protein: CASSYSRDRGVETQYF; CDR3 DNA: TGTGCCAGCAGTTACTCCCGGGACAGGGGAGTGGAGACCCAGTACTTC; clone size: once; J gene: TRBJ2-5; V gene: TRBV6-5; D gene: TRBD1
CDR3 protein: CASSRAPDFYEQYF; CDR3 DNA: TGTGCCAGCAGCAGGGCCCCCGACTTTTACGAGCAGTACTTC; clone size: -; J gene: TRBJ2-7; V gene: TRBV27; D gene: -
CDR3 protein: CATHRDRGNQPQHF; CDR3 DNA: TGTGCCACCCACCGGGACAGGGGGAATCAGCCCCAGCATTTT; clone size: -; J gene: TRBJ1-5; V gene: TRBV15; D gene: TRBD1
CDR3 protein: CASSLTSRGYLAGGRNEQFF; CDR3 DNA: TGTGCCAGCAGCTTAACGTCCAGGGGGTACTTGGCGGGAGGGCGTAATGAGCAGTTCTTC; clone size: -; J gene: TRBJ2-1; V gene: TRBV7-3; D gene: TRBD2
CDR3 protein: CASTRDTTSNEQFF; CDR3 DNA: TGTGCCAGCACACGGGACACTACATCGAATGAGCAGTTCTTC; clone size: many; J gene: TRBJ2-1; V gene: TRBV2; D gene: -
CDR3 protein: CASSRIPTGRRTDTQYF; CDR3 DNA: TGTGCCAGCTCCCGAATCCCCACAGGGAGAAGAACAGATACGCAGTATTTT; clone size: -; J gene: TRBJ2-3; V gene: TRBV18; D gene: -
CDR3 protein: CAWSGRGWGNQPQHF; CDR3 DNA: TGTGCCTGGAGTGGCAGGGGATGGGGCAATCAGCCCCAGCATTTT; clone size: -; J gene: TRBJ1-5; V gene: TRBV30; D gene: -
CDR3 protein: CASGLGQGVYEQYF; CDR3 DNA: TGTGCTAGTGGACTCGGACAGGGAGTCTACGAGCAGTACTTC; clone size: -; J gene: TRBJ2-7; V gene: TRBV12-5; D gene: TRBD1
CDR3 protein: CASRPRDTNLFSYEQYF; CDR3 DNA: TGTGCCAGCAGGCCACGGGACACGAATTTATTTTCCTACGAGCAGTACTTC; clone size: -; J gene: TRBJ2-7; V gene: TRBV28; D gene: -
CDR3 protein: CASSSLRGMSYNEQFF; CDR3 DNA: TGTGCCAGTAGCTCACTCCGAGGGATGTCCTACAATGAGCAGTTCTTC; clone size: -; J gene: TRBJ2-1; V gene: TRBV19; D gene: -
CDR3 protein: CASSLRLAPNEQFF; CDR3 DNA: TGTGCCAGCAGTCTCCGACTAGCCCCCAATGAGCAGTTCTTC; clone size: -; J gene: TRBJ2-1; V gene: TRBV28; D gene: TRBD2
CDR3 protein: CASSIGGVEQFF; CDR3 DNA: TGTGCCAGCAGCATAGGGGGGGTGGAGCAGTTCTTC; clone size: -; J gene: TRBJ2-1; V gene: TRBV5-6; D gene: -